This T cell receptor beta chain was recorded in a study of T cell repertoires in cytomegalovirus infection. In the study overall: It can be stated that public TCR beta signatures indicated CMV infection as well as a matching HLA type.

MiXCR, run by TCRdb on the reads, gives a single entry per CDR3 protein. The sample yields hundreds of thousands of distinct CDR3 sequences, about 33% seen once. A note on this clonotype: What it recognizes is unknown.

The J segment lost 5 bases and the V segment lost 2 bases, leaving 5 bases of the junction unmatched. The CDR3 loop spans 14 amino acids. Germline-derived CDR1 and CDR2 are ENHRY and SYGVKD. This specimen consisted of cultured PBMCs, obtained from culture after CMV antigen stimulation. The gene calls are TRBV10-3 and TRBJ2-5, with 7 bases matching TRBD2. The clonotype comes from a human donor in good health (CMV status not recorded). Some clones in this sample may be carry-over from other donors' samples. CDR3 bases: TGTGCCATCAGTGAGGAACTAGCGAGGGAGACCCAGTACTTC. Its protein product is CAISEELARETQYF.